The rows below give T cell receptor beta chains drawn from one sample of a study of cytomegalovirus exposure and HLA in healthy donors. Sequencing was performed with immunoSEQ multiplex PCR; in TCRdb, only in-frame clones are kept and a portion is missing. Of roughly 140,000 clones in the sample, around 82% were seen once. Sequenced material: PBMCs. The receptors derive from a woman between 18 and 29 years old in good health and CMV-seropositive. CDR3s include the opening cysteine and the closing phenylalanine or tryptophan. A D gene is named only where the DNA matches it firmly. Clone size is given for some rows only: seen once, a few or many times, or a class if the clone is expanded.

CDR3 protein: CSARAVVTQYF; clone size: .; V gene: TRBV20-1; J gene: TRBJ2-5; D gene: .
CDR3 protein: CASGHTGTDNTGELFF; clone size: .; V gene: TRBV9; J gene: TRBJ2-2; D gene: TRBD1
CDR3 protein: CASSLGNSANTGELFF; clone size: .; V gene: TRBV7-9; J gene: TRBJ2-2; D gene: .
CDR3 protein: CASSLQGGGKNYGYTF; clone size: few; V gene: TRBV5-4; J gene: TRBJ1-2; D gene: .
CDR3 protein: CASSFLGSYETQYF; clone size: few; V gene: TRBV19; J gene: TRBJ2-5; D gene: .
CDR3 protein: CASVPGNTEAFF; clone size: .; V gene: TRBV7-9; J gene: TRBJ1-1; D gene: .
CDR3 protein: CASSQGGVNTEAFF; clone size: .; V gene: TRBV4-1; J gene: TRBJ1-1; D gene: .
CDR3 protein: CASSPGDGYEQYF; clone size: .; V gene: TRBV18; J gene: TRBJ2-7; D gene: .
CDR3 protein: CASSSGGGRTPEAFF; clone size: .; V gene: TRBV11-2; J gene: TRBJ1-1; D gene: .
CDR3 protein: CASSPPRANTEAFF; clone size: once; V gene: TRBV18; J gene: TRBJ1-1; D gene: .
CDR3 protein: CASSTGQGTNEKLFF; clone size: .; V gene: TRBV5-8; J gene: TRBJ1-4; D gene: .
CDR3 protein: CASSAGRNYEQYF; clone size: .; V gene: TRBV27; J gene: TRBJ2-7; D gene: .
CDR3 protein: CASSSSNRVSGYTF; clone size: .; V gene: TRBV7-2; J gene: TRBJ1-2; D gene: .
CDR3 protein: CASSEALRGRNSPLHF; clone size: .; V gene: TRBV6-1; J gene: TRBJ1-6; D gene: .
CDR3 protein: CASSQDIGLGSYEQYF; clone size: .; V gene: TRBV4-3; J gene: TRBJ2-7; D gene: TRBD2
CDR3 protein: CATSRDHGSNYGYTF; clone size: .; V gene: TRBV15; J gene: TRBJ1-2; D gene: .
CDR3 protein: CASSEAFRGYEQHF; clone size: .; V gene: TRBV6-1; J gene: TRBJ2-7; D gene: .
CDR3 protein: CASSLIAGGPREQFF; clone size: .; V gene: TRBV7-2; J gene: TRBJ2-1; D gene: TRBD2
CDR3 protein: CASSPPPGSYNEQFF; clone size: .; V gene: TRBV9; J gene: TRBJ2-1; D gene: .
CDR3 protein: CASSVGRMPGPQHF; clone size: .; V gene: TRBV9; J gene: TRBJ1-5; D gene: .
CDR3 protein: CASSRRVLAGAYNEQFF; clone size: once; V gene: TRBV27; J gene: TRBJ2-1; D gene: TRBD2
CDR3 protein: CASSISLTNTGELFF; clone size: .; V gene: TRBV19; J gene: TRBJ2-2; D gene: .
CDR3 protein: CASSFGGPRTNTEAFF; clone size: .; V gene: TRBV5-1; J gene: TRBJ1-1; D gene: .
CDR3 protein: CASSPGLAGETQYF; clone size: .; V gene: TRBV9; J gene: TRBJ2-5; D gene: TRBD2
CDR3 protein: CASSRDRVETQYF; clone size: .; V gene: TRBV4-2; J gene: TRBJ2-5; D gene: TRBD1
CDR3 protein: CASSLDDGGLSEAFF; clone size: .; V gene: TRBV7-8; J gene: TRBJ1-1; D gene: .
CDR3 protein: CASKPGLNTEAFF; clone size: few; V gene: TRBV14; J gene: TRBJ1-1; D gene: .
CDR3 protein: CASSQQYRTGTGGYNEQFF; clone size: once; V gene: TRBV18; J gene: TRBJ2-1; D gene: TRBD1
CDR3 protein: CATNSPERGTTDTQYF; clone size: .; V gene: TRBV7-9; J gene: TRBJ2-3; D gene: TRBD2